This T cell receptor beta chain is drawn from a study of radiation and T cells in renal cell carcinoma. Concerning this clone: What it binds is not known.

Time point: blood 4 weeks post-SBRT, at nephrectomy. The treatment is: 15 Gy SBRT to primary tumor, nephrectomy 4 weeks later. The V gene lost 0 bases and the J gene lost 0 bases, with 11 bases spanning the gap. CDR1 is SGHRS and CDR2 is YFSETQ in the germline V gene. This CDR3 comprises 16 residues. Produced via immunoSEQ multiplex PCR; TCRdb's table is partial and in-frame only. The table records around 180,000 clones, about 88% of them present only once. Findings and caveats of the study: From baseline, blood top tumor clonotypes peaked at 2 weeks post-radiation.

The chain joins TRBV5-1 to TRBJ2-3; D uncertain. This specimen was blood, taken from a patient whose treatment included radiotherapy and nephrectomy. The TCR originated in a woman aged 45-65 years with renal cell carcinoma. This CDR3 reads CASSLGGVPSTDTQYF. CDR3 bases: TGCGCCAGCAGCTTGGGAGGAGTCCCTAGCACAGATACGCAGTATTTT.